Following are 19 T cell receptor beta chains from one sample sequenced in a study of T cell repertoires in cytomegalovirus infection. TCRdb fed the reads into MiXCR, producing one record per CDR3 protein. The data hold about 80,000 distinct CDR3 sequences, with 3.7% observed a single time. Sequenced input: PBMCs. The receptors were sampled from a human donor in good health (CMV status not recorded). Some clones in this sample may be carry-over from other donors' samples.

In its sample, this clonotype was seen many times. The chain carries TRBV6-5 and TRBJ2-5; D is unresolved. Germline lookup yields CDR1 MNHEY and CDR2 SVGAGI. With 2 bases removed from V and 5 bases from J, the gap between germline ends came to 18 bases. This CDR3 has 16 residues. The CDR3: CASSYRRGRGLETQYF. CDR3 nucleotide sequence: TGTGCCAGCAGTTACCGGAGAGGCCGTGGGTTGGAGACCCAGTACTTC.

By share of the sample, this clonotype is medium-sized. The V and J genes are TRBV7-2 and TRBJ2-1, with D perhaps matching TRBD1 (5 bases). V dropped 5 bases and J dropped 2 bases, with 13 bases sitting between them. Germline V gene lookup returns CDR1 SGHTA and CDR2 FQGNSA. The CDR3 length is 15 residues. CDR3 region: CASSPQGSAYNEQFF. CDR3 in DNA: TGTGCCAGCAGCCCCCAGGGATCGGCCTACAATGAGCAGTTCTTC.

This clonotype was counted many times. The chain links TRBV30 to TRBJ1-2; D is undetermined. The germline gives CDR1 GTSNPN, CDR2 SVGIG (reference sequence). Trimming cost V 0 bases and J 4 bases, with 12 bases left between them. The CDR3 totals 14 residues. The CDR3 DNA follows: TGTGCCTGGAGTGTACGAACAGCTAGCTATGGCTACACCTTC. Translated: CAWSVRTASYGYTF.

This clonotype was counted at least ten times. The chain uses TRBV6-2 or TRBV6-3 and TRBJ2-7; 8 nucleotides match TRBD1. Germline CDR1 and CDR2: MNHEY and SVGEGT. The V gene end was trimmed by 0 bases and the J gene end by 7 bases; junction bases not matched to a gene: 11. The CDR3 sequence is 16 residues long. CDR3 sequence: CASSYSVRDRPLEQYF. In DNA form, the CDR3 reads TGTGCCAGCAGTTACTCCGTCCGGGACAGGCCTTTAGAGCAGTACTTC.

In this sample, this clonotype turned up many times. V and J are TRBV11-2 and TRBJ1-4; TRBD1 agrees at 7 bases. The CDR3 runs 16 residues. Trimming took 6 bases from V and 6 from J; bases not matched to a gene: 13. CDR1 is SGHAT and CDR2 is FQNNGV in the germline V gene. The CDR3 sequence is CASRPGRGWGDEKLFF. CDR3 in DNA: TGTGCCAGCAGACCCGGCAGGGGGTGGGGCGATGAAAAACTGTTTTTT.

This clonotype has ten or more counts. This sequence joins TRBV6-5 and TRBJ2-7; D perhaps matches TRBD1 (6 bases). There are 11 residues in the CDR3. The germline V gene has CDR1 MNHEY and CDR2 SVGAGI. Trimming stripped 6 bases from V and 3 bases from J, with 6 bases between. As DNA, the CDR3 is TGTGCCAGCAGGACAGGCTACGAGCAGTACTTC. Protein product: CASRTGYEQYF.

This clonotype occurred many times. The CDR3 is CASSYVREQPQHF. The CDR3 bases are TGTGCCAGCAGTTACGTAAGAGAACAGCCCCAGCATTTT. The V gene is TRBV6-2 or TRBV6-3, the J gene TRBJ1-5; D unclear. The germline CDR1 and CDR2 sequences are MNHEY and SVGEGT. The CDR3 spans 13 residues. V lost 2 bases to trimming and J lost 7 bases, with 9 bases between them.

Many counts were recorded for this clonotype. The chain links TRBV7-9 to TRBJ1-1; D gene unclear. The ends were cut back, 2 bases at V and 4 bases at J, with 8 bases in the middle. The CDR3 extends over 13 amino acids. CDR1 SEHNR and CDR2 FQNEAQ come from the germline V gene (reference sequence). DNA for the CDR3: TGTGCCAGCAGCTTATCCATGCGCACTGAAGCTTTCTTT. Its protein is CASSLSMRTEAFF.

This clonotype was detected once. V and J are TRBV4-3 and TRBJ2-7, with D perhaps matching TRBD2 (5 bases). Germline values: CDR1 LGHNA, CDR2 YSLEER. The V and J ends lost 1 base and 0 bases respectively, with 10 bases between them. The CDR3 length is 15 residues. This CDR3 is CASSQVLASSYEQYF. The CDR3 nucleotides are TGCGCCAGCAGCCAAGTGCTAGCTAGCTCCTACGAGCAGTACTTC.

This clonotype was counted many times. The chain has TRBV6-5 and TRBJ1-2; 10 bases align to TRBD1. The germline CDR1 and CDR2 sequences are MNHEY and SVGAGI. Trimming removed 6 bases from V and 6 bases from J; junction bases left unmatched: 7. The CDR3 runs to 14 residues. CDR3 loop: CASSTGQGWNGYTF. In DNA form, the CDR3 reads TGTGCCAGCAGCACGGGACAGGGGTGGAATGGCTACACCTTC.

This clonotype was observed at least ten times. The chain links TRBV5-1 to TRBJ1-1; D gene ambiguous. V lost 3 bases and J 0 bases, leaving 15 bases between the germline ends. The germline CDR1 and CDR2 sequences are SGHRS and YFSETQ. This CDR3 region has 16 residues. The CDR3 reads CASSSSPRGMNTEAFF. The CDR3 DNA follows: TGCGCCAGCAGCTCCTCCCCCCGCGGGATGAACACTGAAGCTTTCTTT. Combining the CDR3 with reference TRBV5-1 and TRBJ1-1 gives the whole variable domain KAGVTQTPRYLIKTRGQQVTLSCSPISGHRSVSWYQQTPGQGLQFLFEYFSETQRNKGNFPGRFSGRQFSNSRSEMNVSTLELGDSALYLCASSSSPRGMNTEAFFGQGTRLTVV.

The sample holds many counts of this clonotype. V gene TRBV15 combines with J gene TRBJ2-1; no reliable D call. Looked up from germline, CDR1 is LNHNV and CDR2 is YYDKDF (reference sequence). The CDR3 sequence is 10 residues long. Trimming stripped 5 bases from V and 7 bases from J, with 3 bases between. CDR3 nucleotides: TGTGCCACCAGCGGGAATGAGCAGTTCTTC. Translating it yields CATSGNEQFF.

This clonotype was seen many times. This chain links TRBV7-9 with TRBJ2-5, with D possibly called TRBD1 or TRBD2 (5 bases each). This CDR3 region has 11 residues. The germline V gene has CDR1 SEHNR and CDR2 FQNEAQ (reference sequence). Trimming pared 5 bases from V and 9 bases from J, leaving 10 bases between. CDR3 sequence (DNA): TGTGCCAGCAGCGGGATGGGGGCCCAGTACTTC. This sequence encodes CASSGMGAQYF.

This clonotype showed up many times. The chain recombines TRBV12-3 or TRBV12-4 with TRBJ1-4, with D possibly being TRBD1 (6 bases). The V end was cut by 1 base, the J end by 8 bases, with 14 bases between. The CDR3 has 15 amino acids. CDR3 bases: TGTGCCAGCAGTTTAGGCCAGGGGATGGGGGAAAAACTGTTTTTT. Translation: CASSLGQGMGEKLFF.

Ten or more counts support this clonotype. The gene calls are TRBV20-1 and TRBJ2-2; 7 bases map to TRBD1. Germline-derived CDR1 and CDR2 are DFQATT and SNEGSKA (reference sequence). V was pared by 2 bases and J by 0 bases, with 6 bases of the junction left unmatched. The CDR3 spans 16 residues. CDR3 in DNA: TGCAGTGCTAGAACACAAGGACAGGCGAACACCGGGGAGCTGTTTTTT. The encoded protein is CSARTQGQANTGELFF.

The table lists this clonotype with many counts. The rearrangement uses TRBV27 and TRBJ1-2; D is unclear. The V gene lost 6 bases and the J gene lost 8 bases, with 16 bases spanning the gap. The germline CDR1 and CDR2 sequences are MNHEY and SMNVEV (reference sequence). CDR3 length equals 13 residues. This CDR3 reads CASSLNSGGGYTF. The CDR3, as DNA: TGTGCCAGCAGCCTGAACTCAGGCGGAGGCTACACCTTC.

In its sample, this clonotype was seen many times. The V gene is TRBV9, the J gene TRBJ1-5; D might be TRBD1 (6 bases). CDR1 is SGDLS, CDR2 YYNGEE, per germline. V lost 3 bases and J lost 7, with 14 bases in between. The CDR3 spans 14 residues. CDR3 in DNA: TGTGCCAGCAGCGCCCGGGACAACCTACAGCCCCAGCATTTT. Translation: CASSARDNLQPQHF.

This clonotype came up many times. This sequence joins TRBV5-4 and TRBJ2-7; the D gene is possibly TRBD1 (6 bases). CDR3 length: 15 amino acids. The V and J ends lost 3 bases and 3 bases respectively, with 16 bases between them. Germline V gene lookup returns CDR1 SGHNT and CDR2 YYREEE (reference sequence). The CDR3 is CASSSEQGRSYEQYF. Here the CDR3 DNA reads TGTGCCAGCAGCTCGGAACAGGGAAGAAGCTACGAGCAGTACTTC.

This clonotype was detected many times. A junction boundary mismatches the germline segment, possibly from a read error. This chain links TRBV12-3 or TRBV12-4 with TRBJ1-3; no definite D call. The CDR3 loop spans 12 amino acids. Here the CDR3 reads CASSSEAPGRLF. CDR3 sequence (DNA): TGTGCCAGCAGTTCAGAGGCCCCAGGAAGGTTATTT.